This TCR beta chain appears in the sequencing data of a study of blood T cell repertoires in COVID-19. This clone was picked up many times. CDR1 and CDR2 from the germline V gene are SGHRS and YFSETQ. The CDR3 consists of 13 residues. V lost 3 bases to trimming and J lost 5 bases; unmatched junction nucleotides: 4. Produced via immunoSEQ multiplex PCR; TCRdb's table is partial and in-frame only. Of some 280,000 clones listed, approximately 91% are singletons. The receptor comes from a woman in her fifties or sixties with acute or convalescent COVID-19. The V and J genes are TRBV5-1 and TRBJ2-5; 7 bases align to TRBD2. Material for sequencing was peripheral blood. The CDR3 nucleotides are TGCGCCAGCAGCTACGGGGGAGGGGAGACCCAGTACTTC. Its translation: CASSYGGGETQYF.